The rows below give T cell receptor beta chains drawn from one sample of a study of blood T cell repertoires in COVID-19. The protocol was immunoSEQ multiplex PCR, while the TCRdb copy is restricted to in-frame clones and leaves out a portion. The data contain a few hundred thousand clones, 85% to 90% of them singletons. Source material: peripheral blood. The receptors stem from a human donor in a cohort sampled during active COVID-19. Each CDR3 is given with its conserved first and last residue. The D gene is left open where the match is weak. Some rows mark clone size as missing; the rest say once, few, many or name a class of expanded clone.

TRBJ2-1	-	TRBD2	TRBV9	CASSVGTSGPFNEQFF	TGTGCCAGCAGCGTAGGGACTAGCGGACCTTTCAATGAGCAGTTCTTC
TRBJ2-1	-	TRBD2	TRBV27	CASGRGTSGYNEQFF	TGTGCCAGCGGACGTGGGACTAGCGGTTACAATGAGCAGTTCTTC
TRBJ1-1	-	TRBD1	TRBV19	CASRLDRTNTEAFF	TGTGCCAGTAGACTGGACAGGACTAACACTGAAGCTTTCTTT
TRBJ1-5	few	-	TRBV3-1/TRBV3-2	CASSQGAHTDQPQHF	TGTGCCAGCAGCCAAGGGGCCCACACCGATCAGCCCCAGCATTTT
TRBJ2-3	-	TRBD1	TRBV4-2	CASSLTGGAADTQYF	TGTGCCAGCAGCCTCACAGGGGGCGCCGCAGATACGCAGTATTTT
TRBJ1-4	-	-	TRBV11-2	CASSLAGEKLFF	TGTGCCAGCAGCTTAGCGGGGGAAAAACTGTTTTTT
TRBJ2-3	-	-	TRBV30	CAWSASARTDTQYF	TGTGCCTGGAGTGCGAGCGCCCGCACAGATACGCAGTATTTT
TRBJ2-7	-	-	TRBV4-1	CASSQVGGSPSYEQYF	TGCGCCAGCAGCCAAGTTGGGGGCAGCCCCTCCTACGAGCAGTACTTC
TRBJ2-1	-	TRBD1	TRBV15	CATSRDRVYSEQFF	TGTGCCACCAGCCGGGACAGGGTTTATAGTGAGCAGTTCTTC
TRBJ1-5	-	-	TRBV7-2	CASSLYSSNQPQHF	TGTGCCAGCAGCTTATATTCTAGCAATCAGCCCCAGCATTTT
TRBJ1-2	-	TRBD1	TRBV24-1	CATSDPTGMGGYTF	TGTGCCACCAGTGACCCGACAGGGATGGGCGGCTACACCTTC
TRBJ2-5	-	TRBD1	TRBV5-6	CASSRTGIQETQYF	TGTGCCAGCAGCCGGACAGGGATTCAAGAGACCCAGTACTTC
TRBJ1-1	-	-	TRBV5-8	CASSLHRVLLASNTEAFF	TGTGCCAGCAGCTTACACAGGGTATTGCTTGCCTCAAACACTGAAGCTTTCTTT
TRBJ2-2	-	-	TRBV9	CASSVDSANTGELFF	TGTGCCAGCAGCGTAGATTCCGCGAACACCGGGGAGCTGTTTTTT
TRBJ2-7	-	TRBD1	TRBV5-5	CASSRTGTGDPRSYEQYF	TGTGCCAGCAGCCGGACCGGGACAGGGGATCCCCGTTCCTACGAGCAGTACTTC
TRBJ2-4	-	TRBD2	TRBV19	CASSPTSGGEGNIQYF	TGTGCCAGTAGCCCGACTAGCGGGGGGGAAGGAAACATTCAGTACTTC
TRBJ1-6	-	-	TRBV30	CAWSPVVLRNSPLHF	TGTGCCTGGAGTCCCGTGGTTTTACGGAATTCACCCCTCCACTTT